These 27 T cell receptor beta chains were all obtained from the same sample, sequenced in a study of T-cell memory formation after mild COVID-19. One entry per CDR3 protein results from TCRdb running MiXCR on the 5' RACE reads. This sample has around 150,000 distinct CDR3 sequences, with more than 9% found just once. The source material was PBMCs or a T cell subset sorted from them (not recorded which). The receptor source for this set is a man between 18 and 29 years old who had mild COVID-19 (a few samples of this study predate the infection). Cell type and time point are not known.

This clonotype was recorded at least ten times. V usage is TRBV10-3 and J usage is TRBJ1-1; 11 bases match TRBD1. The CDR3 length is 15 residues. CDR1 ENHRY and CDR2 SYGVKD come from the germline V gene. J lost 4 bases, V lost 2 bases, and 3 bases had no gene match. CDR3 loop: CAISEPGQGGTEAFF. CDR3 DNA: TGTGCCATCAGTGAGCCGGGACAGGGGGGCACTGAAGCTTTCTTT.

This clonotype appeared a few times. The chain joins TRBV19 to TRBJ2-1; 13 positions match TRBD2. CDR3 length: 13 amino acids. The germline gives CDR1 LNHDA, CDR2 SQIVND (reference sequence). V lost 8 bases, J lost 5 bases, and 0 bases stayed unmatched. CDR3 residues: CASGTSGNNEQFF. The CDR3 DNA follows: TGTGCCAGTGGGACTAGCGGGAACAATGAGCAGTTCTTC.

The chain employs TRBV4-1 and TRBJ1-6; unclear D gene. Trimming cost V 8 bases and J 7 bases, with 15 bases left between them. The CDR3 consists of 14 residues. The germline CDR1 and CDR2 sequences are MGHRA and YSYEKL. CDR3 nucleotide sequence: TGCGCCAGCTGTTACCCGGGCCAAAATTCACCCCTCCACTTT. This codes for CASCYPGQNSPLHF.

The chain links TRBV4-3 to TRBJ1-2; TRBD1 matches 10 bases. This CDR3 contains 15 residues. J was trimmed by 4 bases and V by 4 bases; bases with no gene match: 6. Germline V gene sequence: CDR1 LGHNA, CDR2 YSLEER. CDR3 region: CASSRDRGLSYGYTF. CDR3 nucleotide sequence: TGCGCCAGCAGCCGGGACAGGGGTTTGAGCTATGGCTACACCTTC.

There are a few counts of this clonotype. V gene TRBV20-1 combines with J gene TRBJ1-2; TRBD1 is a possible D gene (5 bases). The CDR3 covers 13 residues. Trimming pared 1 base from V and 8 bases from J, leaving 14 bases between. CDR1 and CDR2 from the germline V gene are DFQATT and SNEGSKA (reference sequence). CDR3 bases: TGCAGTGCTAGAGTAGCAGGGTTACTCGGCTACACCTTC. It translates to CSARVAGLLGYTF.

This chain connects TRBV7-6 to TRBJ2-1; 8 bases line up with TRBD1. The V gene's germline CDR1 is SGHVS and CDR2 FNYEAQ. This CDR3 comprises 16 residues. V trimming: 0 bases; J trimming: 4 bases; junction bases outside the gene matches: 5. The CDR3 region has the DNA TGTGCCAGCAGCTTAGCTACAGGGGGGCCGTACAATGAGCAGTTCTTC. Residues: CASSLATGGPYNEQFF.

This clonotype was observed a handful of times. The J gene is TRBJ1-2, the V gene TRBV12-3 or TRBV12-4, with 7 bases identical to TRBD1. The trim removed 6 bases at V and 8 bases at J, leaving 9 bases unmatched. CDR3 length: 13 amino acids. Written as DNA, the CDR3 is TGTGCCAGCAGGTTCGACAGGGCGGGCGGCTACACCTTC. Protein product: CASRFDRAGGYTF.

This clonotype has just a few counts. The gene calls are TRBV28 and TRBJ2-5, with D possibly being TRBD2 (5 bases). This CDR3 has 14 residues. Germline V gene lookup returns CDR1 MDHEN and CDR2 SYDVKM. Trimming removed 7 bases at V and 4 bases at J, with 16 bases between. The CDR3 coding sequence is TGTGCCAGCACTCATCCGGGCCGGGGAGAGACCCAGTACTTC. This translates into CASTHPGRGETQYF. The full variable domain, with the rest looked up from reference TRBV28 and TRBJ2-5, is DVKVTQSSRYLVKRTGEKVFLECVQDMDHENMFWYRQDPGLGLRLIYFSYDVKMKEKGDIPEGYSVSREKKERFSLILESASTNQTSMYLCASTHPGRGETQYFGPGTRLLVL.

The V and J genes are TRBV6-5 and TRBJ1-1; D call uncertain. Trimming took 0 bases from V and 0 from J, leaving 14 bases between them. Germline loops: CDR1 MNHEY, CDR2 SVGAGI. This CDR3 comprises 17 residues. The CDR3 DNA follows: TGTGCCAGCAGTTACTCGAGACCACCGCTGCTGAACACTGAAGCTTTCTTT. Protein sequence: CASSYSRPPLLNTEAFF.

In its sample, this clonotype was seen a few times. The rearrangement links TRBV6-6 to TRBJ2-2; D possibly corresponds to TRBD2 (6 bases). V lost 5 bases and J lost 5, with 21 bases in between. The germline gives CDR1 MNHNY, CDR2 SVGAGI (reference sequence). CDR3 size: 17 residues. As DNA, the CDR3 is TGTGCCAGCAGTCCCGGAGCGGGCTATACGGGGACCGGGGAGCTGTTTTTT. It specifies CASSPGAGYTGTGELFF.

This clonotype was recorded a few times. The genes are TRBV7-2 and TRBJ2-7; D may be TRBD2 (7 bases). Trimming took off 5 bases at V and 3 bases at J, with 14 bases between the two ends. The CDR3 has 14 amino acids. CDR1 and CDR2 (germline): SGHTA, FQGNSA. The CDR3 coding sequence is TGTGCCAGCAGCCCGGGGGCGGGAGACTACGAGCAGTACTTC. As protein: CASSPGAGDYEQYF.

The chain uses TRBV5-1 and TRBJ1-2; 9 bases map to TRBD1. The CDR3 runs 17 residues. The V gene end was trimmed by 4 bases and the J gene end by 0 bases; junction bases not matched to a gene: 10. From germline, CDR1 is SGHRS and CDR2 YFSETQ. The DNA of the CDR3 is TGCGCCAGCAGCCTGGGGGCCGGGACAGGGTCTAACTATGGCTACACCTTC. This sequence encodes CASSLGAGTGSNYGYTF.

This clonotype came up a few times. The rearrangement joins TRBV9 to TRBJ2-2; the D is unclear. Germline values: CDR1 SGDLS, CDR2 YYNGEE. The length of the CDR3 is 12 residues. Trimming removed 1 base from V and 5 bases from J, with 3 bases in between. The CDR3, as DNA: TGTGCCAGCAGCGTACTGACCGGGGAGCTGTTTTTT. Translated: CASSVLTGELFF.

This clonotype was detected a few times. The gene calls are TRBV4-1 and TRBJ1-2, with unresolved D. V gave up 3 bases and J gave up 3 bases, with 17 bases separating them. Germline CDR1 and CDR2: MGHRA and YSYEKL. The CDR3 is 16 residues long. The CDR3 DNA reads TGCGCCAGCAGCCAGATGGGGTATAGGAAGGACTATGGCTACACCTTC. Protein product: CASSQMGYRKDYGYTF.

This clonotype has ten or more counts. The V call is TRBV11-2, the J call TRBJ2-5; no firm D call. CDR3 length equals 14 residues. Trimming stripped 4 bases from V and 2 bases from J, with 11 bases between. CDR1 SGHAT and CDR2 FQNNGV come from the germline V gene. CDR3 protein: CASSSMTDQETQYF. The CDR3 bases are TGTGCCAGCAGCTCGATGACGGATCAAGAGACCCAGTACTTC.

V and J are TRBV5-1 and TRBJ1-2, with D possibly being TRBD1 (5 bases). The CDR3 extends over 15 amino acids. Trimming took off 0 bases at V and 5 bases at J, with 14 bases between the two ends. The germline CDR1 and CDR2 sequences are SGHRS and YFSETQ. The CDR3 loop reads CASSLGGTSGYGYTF. The CDR3, as DNA: TGCGCCAGCAGCTTGGGGGGGACCAGCGGATATGGCTACACCTTC.

The rearrangement joins TRBV28 to TRBJ2-1; D remains ambiguous. The V and J ends lost 6 bases and 0 bases respectively, with 12 bases between them. From germline, CDR1 is MDHEN and CDR2 SYDVKM. There are 15 residues in the CDR3. The CDR3 DNA follows: TGTGCCAGCAGCCCCCCCGACATCTCCTACAATGAGCAGTTCTTC. Translating it yields CASSPPDISYNEQFF.

A few counts support this clonotype. V usage is TRBV3-1 and J usage is TRBJ2-1; the match to TRBD2 covers 10 bases. V trimming: 4 bases; J trimming: 9 bases; junction bases outside the gene matches: 9. CDR1 and CDR2 (germline): LGHDT, YNNKEL (reference sequence). CDR3 length equals 15 residues. The CDR3 region is CASSPRGLATGEQFF. The CDR3 nucleotides are TGTGCCAGCAGCCCCCGGGGACTAGCGACAGGTGAGCAGTTCTTC.

The chain employs TRBV20-1 and TRBJ1-5; TRBD1 might be the D (6 bases). The V end was cut by 2 bases, the J end by 3 bases, with 14 bases between. This CDR3 contains 15 residues. CDR1 is DFQATT, CDR2 SNEGSKA, per germline (reference sequence). In DNA form, the CDR3 reads TGCAGTGCTAGACACACAGGGCTCGTCAATCAGCCCCAGCATTTT. It specifies CSARHTGLVNQPQHF.

V gene TRBV10-3 combines with J gene TRBJ2-7; 8 positions agree with TRBD1. Germline assignment: CDR1 ENHRY and CDR2 SYGVKD. This CDR3 spans 13 amino acids. Trimming took 6 bases from V and 0 from J; bases not matched to a gene: 1. The CDR3 reads CAIRGQDSYEQYV. Here the CDR3 DNA reads TGTGCCATCAGGGGACAGGACTCCTACGAGCAGTACGTC.

This clonotype was detected only a few times. The V call is TRBV9, the J call TRBJ2-5; 13 positions agree with TRBD2. The germline gives CDR1 SGDLS, CDR2 YYNGEE. The CDR3 sequence is 16 residues long. Trimming removed 3 bases from V and 2 bases from J; junction bases left unmatched: 4. DNA of the CDR3: TGTGCCAGCAGCGCAAGACTAGCGGGGGGTCAAGAGACCCAGTACTTC. Translation gives CASSARLAGGQETQYF.

This clonotype was observed many times. V and J are TRBV6-5 and TRBJ1-4; possibly TRBD1 for D (6 bases). Between the trimmed V and J ends, which lost 0 bases and 2 bases, there was a span of 7 bases. The CDR3 consists of 15 residues. Per germline, CDR1 MNHEY and CDR2 SVGAGI. The CDR3 sequence: CASSYSRGTNEKLFF. CDR3 coding DNA: TGTGCCAGCAGTTACTCGAGGGGGACTAATGAAAAACTGTTTTTT.

This clonotype was seen at least ten times. The chain recombines TRBV2 with TRBJ2-5; TRBD1 or TRBD2 may be the D gene (5 bases each). Germline loops: CDR1 SNHLY, CDR2 FYNNEI. V was pared by 6 bases and J by 4 bases, with 15 bases between. The CDR3 is 14 amino acids. The CDR3 DNA sequence: TGTGCCAGCAGCCCCGTGGGGGTTAGAGAGACCCAGTACTTC. The encoded protein is CASSPVGVRETQYF.

V and J are TRBV9 and TRBJ1-2; D is perhaps TRBD1 (5 bases). Germline CDR1 SGDLS, CDR2 YYNGEE. V was clipped by 0 bases and J by 6 bases, with 18 bases between them. CDR3 size: 16 residues. The chain's CDR3 is CASSVAEQVHLDGYTF. Here the CDR3 DNA reads TGTGCCAGCAGCGTAGCTGAACAGGTTCATCTCGATGGCTACACCTTC.

The V and J genes are TRBV12-5 and TRBJ1-4; D is perhaps TRBD1 (5 bases). V gave up 9 bases and J gave up 7 bases, with 15 bases separating them. Looked up from germline, CDR1 is LGHNT and CDR2 is FRNRAP. This CDR3 has 13 residues. CDR3 bases: TGTGCTAGCAAAAGGGGAAAGGGTGAAAAACTGTTTTTT. It yields the protein CASKRGKGEKLFF.

This clonotype occurred many times. V usage is TRBV12-3 or TRBV12-4 and J usage is TRBJ2-3; D remains ambiguous. Trimming stripped 3 bases from V and 0 bases from J, with 10 bases between. This CDR3 region has 15 residues. CDR3 in amino acids: CASSLKPPSTDTQYF. The CDR3 DNA sequence: TGTGCCAGCAGTTTGAAGCCACCTAGCACAGATACGCAGTATTTT.

This clonotype has a handful of counts. The genes are TRBV9 and TRBJ1-4; D may be TRBD1 (6 bases). The CDR3 length is 14 residues. Germline CDR1 and CDR2: SGDLS and YYNGEE. V lost 4 bases to trimming and J lost 8 bases, with 15 bases between them. The CDR3 sequence is CASSSGGTYEKLFF. DNA for the CDR3: TGTGCCAGCAGCTCGGGTGGGACATACGAAAAACTGTTTTTT.